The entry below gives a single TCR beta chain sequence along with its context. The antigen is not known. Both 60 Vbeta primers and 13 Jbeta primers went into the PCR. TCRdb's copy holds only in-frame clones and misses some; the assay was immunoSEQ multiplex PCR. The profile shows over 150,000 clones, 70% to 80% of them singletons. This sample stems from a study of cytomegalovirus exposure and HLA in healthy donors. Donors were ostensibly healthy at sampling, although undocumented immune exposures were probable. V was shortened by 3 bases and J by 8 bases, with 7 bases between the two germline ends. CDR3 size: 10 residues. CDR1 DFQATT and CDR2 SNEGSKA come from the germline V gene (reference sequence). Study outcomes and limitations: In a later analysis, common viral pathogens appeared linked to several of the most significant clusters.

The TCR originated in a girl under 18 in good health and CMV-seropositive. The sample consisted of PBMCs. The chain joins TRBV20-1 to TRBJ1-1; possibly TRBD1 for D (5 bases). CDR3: CSASWTEAFF. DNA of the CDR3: TGCAGTGCTAGTTGGACAGAAGCTTTCTTT.